The rows below give T cell receptor beta chains drawn from one sample of a study of shared clonotypes between healthy human individuals. The repertoire was sequenced with immunoSEQ multiplex PCR; TCRdb's copy has only in-frame clones and lacks some. Among fewer than 1.8 million clones listed, approximately 98.5% were seen once. Material: naive CD4+ T cells sorted from blood. These receptors all stem from a young man in good health. Both conserved end residues are part of each CDR3. D genes are given only for firm matches. Size values are once, few and many counts, or a class for expanded clones, and some rows have none.

size | D | length | J | V | CDR3 | DNA
NA | TRBD2 | 13 | TRBJ2-5 | TRBV2 | CAGNSGRQETQYF | TGTGCCGGAAATAGCGGGCGCCAAGAGACCCAGTACTTC
NA | NA | 11 | TRBJ2-5 | TRBV7-9 | CASGTAGHQYF | TGTGCCAGCGGTACGGCCGGACACCAGTACTTC
NA | NA | 14 | TRBJ2-7 | TRBV18 | CASSPPRQTYEQYF | TGTGCCAGCTCACCACCGAGACAGACCTACGAGCAGTACTTC
NA | NA | 13 | TRBJ1-1 | TRBV7-9 | CASRQGMNTEAFF | TGTGCCAGCAGACAAGGGATGAACACTGAAGCTTTCTTT
NA | TRBD2 | 17 | TRBJ2-7 | TRBV5-1 | CASSSGLAGVTPPEQYF | TGCGCCAGCAGTTCGGGACTAGCGGGAGTAACCCCACCCGAGCAGTACTTC
NA | NA | 14 | TRBJ2-7 | TRBV7-2 | CASSRRGLIYEQYF | TGTGCCAGCAGCCGACGGGGTCTAATCTACGAGCAGTACTTC
once | NA | 15 | TRBJ2-6 | TRBV9 | CASSVGPPGANVLTF | TGTGCCAGCAGCGTAGGGCCACCTGGGGCCAACGTCCTGACTTTC
NA | NA | 14 | TRBJ2-1 | TRBV5-1 | CASSLVPIVDEQFF | TGCGCCAGCAGCTTGGTACCTATCGTCGATGAGCAGTTCTTC
NA | NA | 14 | TRBJ2-2 | TRBV14 | CASRNSGGHGELFF | TGTGCCAGCAGGAATTCGGGGGGACACGGGGAGCTGTTTTTT
NA | TRBD1 | 14 | TRBJ2-7 | TRBV19 | CASSPDRVPPEQYF | TGTGCCAGTAGCCCCGACAGGGTACCTCCCGAGCAGTACTTC
NA | NA | 13 | TRBJ2-2 | TRBV29-1 | CSVDIWGGGELFF | TGCAGCGTCGATATCTGGGGAGGCGGGGAGCTGTTTTTT
NA | TRBD2 | 17 | TRBJ2-1 | TRBV11-3 | CASSPPGLAGVYNEQFF | TGTGCCAGCAGCCCCCCGGGACTAGCGGGAGTTTACAATGAGCAGTTCTTC
NA | NA | 17 | TRBJ1-2 | TRBV4-3 | CASSQDRDPGAWYGYTF | TGCGCCAGCAGCCAAGATAGGGATCCGGGGGCGTGGTATGGCTACACCTTC
NA | NA | 12 | TRBJ1-2 | TRBV6-5 | CASSDPLESYTF | TGTGCCAGCAGTGACCCACTTGAGAGCTACACCTTC
once | TRBD1 | 14 | TRBJ1-5 | TRBV7-2 | CASSSTGETQPQHF | TGTGCCAGCAGCTCGACAGGGGAGACTCAGCCCCAGCATTTT
NA | NA | 14 | TRBJ2-7 | TRBV9 | CASSPRTAPYEQYF | TGTGCCAGCAGCCCCAGGACAGCCCCCTACGAGCAGTACTTC
NA | TRBD1 | 13 | TRBJ1-1 | TRBV10-1 | CASTRTGGTEAFF | TGCGCCAGCACTAGGACAGGGGGTACTGAAGCTTTCTTT
NA | NA | 11 | TRBJ2-1 | TRBV6-5 | CASSQGPVPIF | TGTGCCAGCAGTCAAGGACCAGTCCCGATCTTC
NA | NA | 12 | TRBJ2-2 | TRBV19 | CATGGYTGELFF | TGTGCCACAGGGGGGTACACCGGGGAGCTGTTTTTT
NA | NA | 14 | TRBJ1-5 | TRBV5-1 | CASSLGQGGQPQHF | TGCGCCAGCAGCTTGGGGCAGGGCGGTCAGCCCCAGCATTTT
once | NA | 14 | TRBJ2-4 | TRBV19 | CASSRELAKNIQYF | TGTGCCAGTAGCAGGGAATTAGCCAAAAACATTCAGTACTTC
NA | NA | 13 | TRBJ2-7 | TRBV18 | CASSPGIRYEQYF | TGTGCCAGCTCACCGGGAATTCGCTACGAGCAGTACTTC
NA | NA | 15 | TRBJ2-3 | TRBV5-1 | CASSLGLQITDTQYF | TGCGCCAGCAGCTTGGGACTACAAATCACAGATACGCAGTATTTT
NA | NA | 15 | TRBJ2-7 | TRBV28 | CASSLSGRGSYEQYF | TGTGCCAGCAGTTTATCGGGCAGGGGATCCTACGAGCAGTACTTC
NA | TRBD2 | 16 | TRBJ2-2 | TRBV27 | CASSRERLAGDGELFF | TGTGCCAGCAGCAGAGAAAGACTAGCGGGAGACGGGGAGCTGTTTTTT
NA | NA | 16 | TRBJ2-6 | TRBV27 | CASGKQGGNGANVLTF | TGTGCCAGCGGAAAACAGGGAGGAAATGGGGCCAACGTCCTGACTTTC
NA | NA | 14 | TRBJ2-7 | TRBV6-5 | CASSPMGGEYEQYF | TGTGCCAGCAGCCCGATGGGGGGTGAGTACGAGCAGTACTTC
NA | NA | 14 | TRBJ2-3 | TRBV4-2 | CASSQASRTDTQYF | TGTGCCAGCAGCCAAGCGTCGCGGACAGATACGCAGTATTTT
NA | NA | 14 | TRBJ2-7 | TRBV7-9 | CASSLMGDSYEQYF | TGTGCCAGCAGCTTAATGGGGGACTCCTACGAGCAGTACTTC
NA | NA | 13 | TRBJ2-1 | TRBV14 | CASSRGNFNEQFF | TGTGCCAGCAGCCGCGGGAATTTCAATGAGCAGTTCTTC
NA | TRBD1 | 12 | TRBJ1-1 | TRBV2 | CARDRRGTEAFF | TGTGCCAGGGACAGGAGAGGCACTGAAGCTTTCTTT
once | NA | 11 | TRBJ2-7 | TRBV27 | CASNHRGEQYF | TGTGCCAGCAATCACCGTGGCGAGCAGTACTTC